What follows describes a single T cell receptor beta chain. A junction end diverges from the germline sequence, so it may reflect a read error. Method: immunoSEQ multiplex PCR; TCRdb's copy keeps in-frame clones and lacks some. The table includes 150,000 or so clones, about nine tenths detected once. The data are from a study of T cell responses to AZD1222 COVID-19 vaccine. The CDR3 has 13 residues. Germline values: CDR1 SSHAT, CDR2 FNYEAQ (reference sequence). This sequence was found in an adult in good health. The J gene is TRBJ1-6, the V gene TRBV7-7, with D unclear. This specimen consisted of peripheral blood, obtained on day 0 of AZD1222 vaccination. The CDR3: CASSLDPRSPLHF. Here the CDR3 DNA reads TGTGCTAGCAGCTTAGATCCCCGTTCACCCCTCCACTTT. The variable domain in full, completed from reference TRBV7-7 and TRBJ1-6, reads GAGVSQSPRYKVTKRGQDVTLRCDPISSHATLYWYQQALGQGPEFLTYFNYEAQPDKSGLPSDRFSAERPEGSISTLTIQRTEQRDSAMYRCASSLDPRSPLHFGNGTRLTVT.